The 16 T cell receptor beta chains below all came from one sample that was sequenced in a study of T cell clonotyping in hematopoietic cell transplantation (dated by TCRdb to about 2021). In light of the paper, this sample's time point label describes: 180 days after allo-HCT. The library came from the immunoSEQ multiplex PCR assay. This immuneACCESS table, as held by TCRdb, lists in-frame sequences with V and J called but not all clones. Of the missing ones, under half trace to an unresolved V gene in checked studies; the others have no known cause. The sample yields roughly 4,800 clones; roughly 20% were counted once. About 21% of the sample is in the top ten clones. Sample: PBMCs, taken 180 days after allogeneic stem cell transplant. The receptors shown here come from a young adult male patient who had an allogeneic stem cell transplant, so the T cells may come from the graft donor. Some clones in this sample may be carry-over from other donors' samples.

By sample fraction, this clone is hyperexpanded (1% or more). The chain links TRBV19 to TRBJ1-5, with D possibly matching TRBD1 (5 bases). V lost 4 bases, J lost 7 bases, and 11 bases lay in between. Germline CDR1 LNHDA, CDR2 SQIVND (reference sequence). This CDR3 region has 13 residues. The CDR3 sequence is CASSTGNGQPQHF. The CDR3 nucleotides are TGTGCCAGTAGTACAGGGAATGGGCAGCCCCAGCATTTT.

The CDR3 loop reads CAWSQTENQPQHF. CDR3 nucleotides: TGTGCCTGGAGCCAAACAGAGAATCAGCCCCAGCATTTT. The chain carries TRBV30 and TRBJ1-5, with D unclear. CDR1 is GTSNPN and CDR2 is SVGIG in the germline V gene (reference sequence). The length of the CDR3 is 13 residues. V gave up 3 bases and J gave up 4 bases, with 10 bases separating them. Variable domain in full (rest from reference TRBV30 and TRBJ1-5): SQTIHQWPATLVQPVGSPLSLECTVEGTSNPNLYWYRQAAGRGLQLLFYSVGIGQISSEVPQNLSASRPQDRQFILSSKKLLLSDSGFYLCAWSQTENQPQHFGDGTRLSIL.

This clone was counted between two and nine times. The CDR3: CASSLTGWNEKLFF. The CDR3 nucleotides read TGCGCCAGCAGCTTGACCGGATGGAATGAAAAACTGTTTTTT. This chain joins TRBV5-1 and TRBJ1-4; no clear D. The germline V and J ends were trimmed by 1 base and 5 bases, with 9 bases remaining between them. The CDR3 contains 14 residues. Germline CDR1 is SGHRS and CDR2 is YFSETQ.

This clone was seen more than once but under ten times. The chain joins TRBV30 to TRBJ2-2; TRBD2 matches 16 bases. The ends lost 1 base at V and 9 bases at J; junction bases unmatched: 5. The CDR3 is 16 amino acids. Germline CDR1 is GTSNPN and CDR2 is SVGIG (reference sequence). CDR3 loop: CAWSAGLAGGIRELFF. CDR3 nucleotide sequence: TGTGCCTGGAGTGCGGGACTAGCGGGAGGGATCAGGGAGCTGTTTTTT.

This clone was seen a few times. The chain is built from TRBV25-1 and TRBJ2-3; 7 bases match TRBD1. With V trimmed by 4 bases and J by 6 bases, 4 bases remained unmatched. Per the germline V gene, CDR1 is MGHDK and CDR2 is SYGVNS. CDR3 size: 13 residues. CDR3 amino acids: CASSGQGVDTQYF. The CDR3, as DNA: TGTGCCAGCAGTGGGCAGGGGGTGGATACGCAGTATTTT. The variable domain in full, completed from reference TRBV25-1 and TRBJ2-3, reads EADIYQTPRYLVIGTGKKITLECSQTMGHDKMYWYQQDPGMELHLIHYSYGVNSTEKGDLSSESTVSRIRTEHFPLTLESARPSHTSQYLCASSGQGVDTQYFGPGTRLTVL.

The chain employs TRBV29-1 and TRBJ1-2, with D hard to call. Per the germline V gene, CDR1 is SQVTM and CDR2 is ANQGSEA. CDR3 size: 12 residues. V was shortened by 7 bases and J by 1 base, with 10 bases between the two germline ends. The CDR3 DNA reads as TGCAGCGCCGATCGGGGTAACTATGGCTACACCTTC. Translating it yields CSADRGNYGYTF.

In the case of this clone: The germline gene is not matched at one end of the junction; a read error may be the cause. This chain uses TRBV30 with TRBJ2-4, with 7 bases matching TRBD1. The CDR3 spans 12 residues. Germline loops: CDR1 GTSNPN, CDR2 SVGIG (reference sequence). This CDR3 is CAWSGEWGQLGF. DNA of the CDR3: TGTGCCTGGAGTGGTGAGTGGGGACAGTTAGGCTTC.

This clone was found a few times. The chain combines TRBV29-1 with TRBJ1-5; D unresolved. The V and J ends lost 5 bases and 8 bases respectively, with 13 bases between them. Germline CDR1 is SQVTM and CDR2 is ANQGSEA. This CDR3 has 12 residues. The CDR3 is CSVSDANEPQHF. The CDR3 nucleotides are TGCAGCGTTTCCGATGCAAACGAGCCCCAGCATTTT.

This sequence joins TRBV29-1 and TRBJ2-5; D is undetermined. CDR1 is SQVTM, CDR2 ANQGSEA, per germline. The CDR3 covers 11 residues. V dropped 6 bases and J dropped 5 bases, with 10 bases sitting between them. CDR3 residues: CSVVYLETQYF. CDR3 DNA sequence: TGCAGCGTCGTATATCTGGAGACCCAGTACTTC.

This clone occurred a few times. J is TRBJ2-5 and V is TRBV27; D gene ambiguous. Germline V lookup: CDR1 MNHEY, CDR2 SMNVEV (reference sequence). V was pared by 3 bases and J by 5 bases, with 7 bases between. This CDR3 comprises 12 residues. CDR3 loop: CASSLSGETQYF. CDR3 in DNA: TGTGCCAGCAGTTTGTCCGGGGAGACCCAGTACTTC.

V is TRBV6-5 and J is TRBJ2-7, with a possible D match to TRBD2 (6 bases). The CDR3 loop spans 13 amino acids. With 7 bases removed from V and 0 bases from J, the gap between germline ends came to 10 bases. Germline CDR1 MNHEY, CDR2 SVGAGI. CDR3 sequence reads: CASTGGTSYEQYF. The CDR3 nucleotides are TGTGCCAGCACTGGGGGGACCTCCTACGAGCAGTACTTC.

V and J are TRBV6-1 and TRBJ2-2; D call uncertain. The V end was cut by 1 base, the J end by 3 bases, with 9 bases between. The CDR3 runs to 15 residues. CDR1 is MNHNS and CDR2 is SASEGT in the germline V gene. The CDR3 reads CASSEGATDTGELFF. The CDR3 region has the DNA TGTGCCAGCAGTGAAGGGGCTACGGACACCGGGGAGCTGTTTTTT.

The chain joins TRBV30 to TRBJ1-2; D uncertain. Trimming removed 1 base from V and 6 bases from J, with 9 bases in between. Germline loops: CDR1 GTSNPN, CDR2 SVGIG (reference sequence). The CDR3 extends over 12 amino acids. The CDR3 region has the DNA TGTGCCTGGAGTGAGAGGTTCAATGGCTACACCTTC. This gives the protein CAWSERFNGYTF.

This chain links TRBV30 with TRBJ2-7; TRBD2 might be the D (5 bases). Germline V gene lookup returns CDR1 GTSNPN and CDR2 SVGIG (reference sequence). The ends were cut back, 4 bases at V and 2 bases at J, with 9 bases in the middle. The length of the CDR3 is 12 residues. DNA for the CDR3: TGTGCCTGGATTGGAGGAACCTACGAGCAGTACTTC. Encoded protein: CAWIGGTYEQYF.

This clone ranks as medium-sized. The chain combines TRBV2 with TRBJ2-2; 12 nucleotides agree with TRBD1. Germline values: CDR1 SNHLY, CDR2 FYNNEI. The CDR3 extends over 13 amino acids. V was pared by 11 bases and J by 4 bases, with 2 bases of the junction left unmatched. Here the CDR3 reads CAGDRGLTGELFF. CDR3 coding DNA: TGTGCCGGGGACAGGGGGCTCACCGGGGAGCTGTTTTTT. The complete variable domain, with remaining parts taken from reference TRBV2 and TRBJ2-2, reads EPEVTQTPSHQVTQMGQEVILRCVPISNHLYFYWYRQILGQKVEFLVSFYNNEISEKSEIFDDQFSVERPDGSNFTLKIRSTKLEDSAMYFCAGDRGLTGELFFGEGSRLTVL.

In DNA, the CDR3 is TGCAGCGTGGGGTTTAAGGGGACTGAAGCTTTCTTT. Protein sequence: CSVGFKGTEAFF. The chain is built from TRBV29-1 and TRBJ1-1, with D possibly being TRBD1 (5 bases). From germline, CDR1 is SQVTM and CDR2 ANQGSEA. The V end lost 6 bases, the J end lost 5 bases, and 13 bases lay between the germline ends. The length of the CDR3 is 12 residues.